Sequencing of this T cell receptor beta chain was carried out in a study of cytomegalovirus exposure and HLA in healthy donors. Study context: Per a later analysis, the roughly 690 first-cohort and under 150 validation repertoires shared one platform.

The donors were members of the roughly 120-subject validation cohort (separate from the approximately 670-subject first cohort). Clones were sequenced by immunoSEQ multiplex PCR, and TCRdb holds only the in-frame ones, with some missing. The sample carries about 98,000 clones, about 90% recorded once. On this clone itself: Antigen: not known.

Points from the study as a whole: CMV antigen specificity was confirmed in vitro for a few CMV-associated chains. Overall, roughly 170 TCR beta chains were annotated as cytomegalovirus-associated.

This clonotype originated in a man in his late teens or twenties in good health and CMV-seropositive. Material: PBMCs.

The CDR3 nucleotides read TGTGCCAGTAGGGAGGCAGGGGGTTCTGGCAATCAGCCCCAGCATTTT. Protein product: CASREAGGSGNQPQHF. The chain recombines TRBV19 with TRBJ1-5, with TRBD1 matching over 7 bases. This CDR3 spans 16 amino acids. The ends lost 6 bases at V and 2 bases at J; junction bases unmatched: 10. Per the germline V gene, CDR1 is LNHDA and CDR2 is SQIVND (reference sequence).